The clone carrying this T cell receptor (beta chain) was recorded many times. Its antigen is unidentified. The CDR3 contains 12 residues. The germline V gene has CDR1 MDHEN and CDR2 SYDVKM. V was pared by 7 bases and J by 0 bases, with 7 bases between. The sample belongs to a study of regulatory T cells in long-lasting Graves disease. Study summary: More than 5 years of antithyroid drugs with positive TSH receptor antibodies defined persistent Graves' disease.

General study points: Graves' patients with persistent disease showed TCR diversity lower than patients newly diagnosed.

Both iRepertoire HTBI primers and Arm-PCR of CDR3 regions were used to build the TCR beta libraries. TCRdb re-derived calls from the multiplex PCR reads in MiXCR, one entry per CDR3 protein. The sample has about 290,000 distinct CDR3 sequences, around a fifth seen once; the top ten hold approximately 53%. Stated time point: persistent/refractory GD, antithyroid drugs over 5 years with positive TRAb. Construction of the TCR library relied on RNA isolated from PBMCs. Nine milliliters of peripheral blood were taken and placed in EDTA tubes. This receptor was obtained from a female donor with Graves disease. The sample was peripheral blood mononuclear cells (PBMCs), taken when the disease was refractory, from a patient treated with antithyroid drugs. The chain links TRBV28 to TRBJ2-7, with unresolved D. Written as DNA, the CDR3 is TGTGCCAGCACCTCCCACTCCTACGAGCAGTACTTC. Translation: CASTSHSYEQYF.